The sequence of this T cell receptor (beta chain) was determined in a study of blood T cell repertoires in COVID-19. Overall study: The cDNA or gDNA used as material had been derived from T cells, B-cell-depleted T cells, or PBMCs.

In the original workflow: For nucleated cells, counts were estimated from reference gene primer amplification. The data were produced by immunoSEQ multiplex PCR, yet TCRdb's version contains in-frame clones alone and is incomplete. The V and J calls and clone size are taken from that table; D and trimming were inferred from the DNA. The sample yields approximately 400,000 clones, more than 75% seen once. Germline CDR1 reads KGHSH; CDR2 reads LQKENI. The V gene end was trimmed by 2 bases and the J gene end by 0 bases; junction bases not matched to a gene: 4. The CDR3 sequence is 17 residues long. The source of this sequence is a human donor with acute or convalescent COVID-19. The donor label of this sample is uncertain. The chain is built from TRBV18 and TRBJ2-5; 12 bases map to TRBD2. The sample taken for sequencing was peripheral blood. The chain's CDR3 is CASSPGLAGRYQETQYF. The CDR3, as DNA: TGTGCCAGCTCACCAGGACTAGCGGGACGGTACCAAGAGACCCAGTACTTC. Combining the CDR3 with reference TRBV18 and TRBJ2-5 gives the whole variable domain NAGVMQNPRHLVRRRGQEARLRCSPMKGHSHVYWYRQLPEEGLKFMVYLQKENIIDESGMPKERFSAEFPKEGPSILRIQQVVRGDSAAYFCASSPGLAGRYQETQYFGPGTRLLVL.